This T cell receptor beta chain is drawn from a study of beta chain features in type 1 diabetes. Study-level background: Patients were similar to healthy donors in age and gender (as well as in cell yields).

Donors contributed one heparinised blood draw apiece, averaging around 100 mL. With regard to this clone: Its antigen is unidentified.

Trimming took off 10 bases at V and 11 bases at J, with 23 bases between the two ends. This CDR3 has 13 amino acids. CDR1 is MNHEY, CDR2 SVGAGI, per germline. Expressed TCRB transcripts were sequenced because the entire RNA isolate underwent reverse transcription. This table comes from immunoSEQ multiplex PCR, and its TCRdb copy is limited to in-frame clones, with some not included. The table shows 400,000 to 550,000 clones, with about an eighth occurring only once. Notes on the study in general: The naive, central memory and Treg TCRB repertoires looked more alike in patients than they did in healthy donors.

The clonotype comes from a woman aged 18-30 years in good health. Input material: naive CD4+ T cells from blood. The chain joins TRBV6-5 to TRBJ1-2, with D possibly matching TRBD1 (6 bases). CDR3 coding DNA: TGTGCCAACTACAGGGCCCATTCTTGTTGGTACACCTTC. Protein product: CANYRAHSCWYTF.